The rows below give T cell receptor beta chains drawn from one sample of a study of blood T cells in healthy people across ages. TCRdb processed the 5' RACE reads anew with MiXCR; each CDR3 protein has one entry. The table has 2 million or so distinct CDR3 sequences, around 48% seen once. Specimen: blood. These receptor sequences come from a woman aged 35 to 49 in good health. The CDR3 runs from the conserved cysteine through the conserved F or W. A D gene is named only where the DNA matches it firmly. Where a row states a size, it is once, few, many or the class of an expanded clone; other rows omit it.

>TRBD1|TRBJ1-1|TRBV6-2/TRBV6-3|few
CASRKTGGNTEAFF
TGTGCCAGCAGAAAGACAGGGGGCAACACTGAAGCTTTCTTT
>.|TRBJ2-3|TRBV18|.
CASSPLSRATDTQYF
TGTGCCAGCTCACCATTATCCAGGGCCACAGATACGCAGTATTTT
>TRBD1|TRBJ2-7|TRBV7-9|.
CASSPPGQPPYEHYF
TGTGCCAGCAGCCCACCGGGACAGCCTCCCTACGAGCATTACTTC
>.|TRBJ2-5|TRBV20-1|.
CSARDLQGGGETQYF
TGCAGTGCTAGAGATTTGCAGGGTGGTGGAGAGACCCAGTACTTC
>.|TRBJ2-1|TRBV20-1|few
CSARSGQYNEQFF
TGCAGTGCTAGGTCAGGACAGTACAATGAGCAGTTCTTC
>TRBD1|TRBJ1-6|TRBV7-2|.
CASSLPQGGNSPLHF
TGTGCCAGCAGCTTACCACAGGGGGGGAATTCACCCCTCCACTTT
>.|TRBJ2-5|TRBV20-1|few
CSASYLNRGLQETQYF
TGCAGTGCTTCGTATCTTAATCGGGGCTTACAAGAGACCCAGTACTTC
>.|TRBJ2-2|TRBV4-3|.
CASSQDRQTGELFF
TGCGCCAGCAGCCAAGATAGACAGACCGGGGAGCTGTTTTTT
>.|TRBJ2-1|TRBV7-2|few
CASSLGPRSYNEQFF
TGTGCCAGCAGCCTCGGCCCCCGATCCTACAATGAGCAGTTCTTC
>.|TRBJ2-3|TRBV12-3/TRBV12-4|few
CASSLEASADTQYF
TGTGCCAGCAGTTTAGAAGCATCAGCAGATACGCAGTATTTT
>.|TRBJ2-6|TRBV5-5|.
CASSWGAPGANVLTF
TGTGCCAGCAGCTGGGGCGCGCCTGGGGCCAACGTCCTGACTTTC
>TRBD1|TRBJ2-6|TRBV6-2/TRBV6-3|few
CASSYGRGSGANVLTF
TGTGCCAGCAGTTACGGCAGGGGGTCTGGGGCCAACGTCCTGACTTTC
>.|TRBJ2-1|TRBV7-2|few
CASSSSWTPYNEQFF
TGTGCCAGCAGCTCGTCATGGACGCCCTACAATGAGCAGTTCTTC
>.|TRBJ2-7|TRBV19|.
CASSIFAGSDEQYF
TGTGCCAGTAGTATATTTGCGGGGAGCGACGAGCAGTACTTC
>.|TRBJ1-5|TRBV12-3/TRBV12-4|.
CASSLTGGPQHF
TGTGCCAGCAGCCTGACCGGCGGGCCCCAGCATTTT
>.|TRBJ1-4|TRBV4-1|once
CASSQTPGSGLFF
TGCGCCAGCAGCCAAACCCCAGGGTCGGGGTTGTTTTTT
>.|TRBJ2-1|TRBV9|few
CASSVIITGAAADEQFF
TGTGCCAGCAGCGTCATCATTACCGGCGCGGCTGCTGATGAGCAGTTCTTC
>TRBD1|TRBJ2-1|TRBV4-3|few
CASSQDGTGEGGEQFF
TGCGCCAGCAGCCAAGACGGGACAGGAGAGGGCGGTGAGCAGTTCTTC
>TRBD1|TRBJ2-7|TRBV13|.
CASSPGTGFGNYEQYF
TGTGCCAGCAGCCCAGGGACAGGGTTTGGAAACTACGAGCAGTACTTC
>.|TRBJ2-1|TRBV20-1|.
CSASPYSLLNEQFF
TGCAGTGCTAGTCCGTACAGTCTCCTCAATGAGCAGTTCTTC
>TRBD2|TRBJ2-1|TRBV6-2/TRBV6-3|.
CASSTSGGRFSEQFF
TGTGCCAGCAGTACTAGCGGGGGGAGGTTCAGCGAGCAGTTCTTC
>TRBD1|TRBJ1-2|TRBV20-1|.
CSAQARTGQGYTF
TGCAGTGCTCAGGCACGGACAGGGCAAGGCTACACCTTC